This T cell receptor (beta chain) was captured by sequencing in a study of tumor-infiltrating lymphocytes in oesophageal squamous cell carcinoma. The CDR3 is 16 residues long. V was pared by 7 bases and J by 6 bases, with 24 bases between. Germline V gene data show CDR1 as MNHEY and CDR2 as SVGAGI. TCRdb re-called the PCR reads with MiXCR, one entry per CDR3 protein. The sample carries nearly 11,000 distinct CDR3 sequences, about 47% recorded once. V is TRBV6-5 and J is TRBJ1-2; weak D call: TRBD1 (6 bases). The TCR comes from a female donor with esophageal squamous cell carcinoma. The sample consisted of esophageal tumor tissue. As DNA, the CDR3 is TGTGCCAGCACCCCAGACCCCCAGGGGAAGTTGAATGGCTACACCTTC. It translates to CASTPDPQGKLNGYTF.